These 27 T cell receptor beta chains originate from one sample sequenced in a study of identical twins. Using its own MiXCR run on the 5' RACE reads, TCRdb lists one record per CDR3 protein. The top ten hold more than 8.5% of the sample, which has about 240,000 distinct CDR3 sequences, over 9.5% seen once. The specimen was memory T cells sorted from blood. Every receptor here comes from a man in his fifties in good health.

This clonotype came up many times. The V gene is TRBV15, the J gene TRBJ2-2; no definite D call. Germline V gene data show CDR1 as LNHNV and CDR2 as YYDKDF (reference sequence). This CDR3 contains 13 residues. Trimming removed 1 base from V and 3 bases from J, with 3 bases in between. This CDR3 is CATSRGDTGELFF. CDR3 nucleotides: TGTGCCACCAGCAGAGGAGACACCGGGGAGCTGTTTTTT.

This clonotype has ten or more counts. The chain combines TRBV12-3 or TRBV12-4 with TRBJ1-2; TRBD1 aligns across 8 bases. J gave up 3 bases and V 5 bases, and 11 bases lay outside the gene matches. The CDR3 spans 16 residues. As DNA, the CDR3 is TGTGCCAGCAGTCCCGCGAACAGGGGGAGTCACTATGGCTACACCTTC. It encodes CASSPANRGSHYGYTF.

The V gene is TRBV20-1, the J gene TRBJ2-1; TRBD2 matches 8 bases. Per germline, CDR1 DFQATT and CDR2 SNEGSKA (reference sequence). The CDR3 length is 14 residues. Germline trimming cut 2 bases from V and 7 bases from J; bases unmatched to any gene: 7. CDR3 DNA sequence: TGCAGTGCTAGACAGCGGGAGTTCTCGAATGAGCAGTTCTTC. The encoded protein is CSARQREFSNEQFF.

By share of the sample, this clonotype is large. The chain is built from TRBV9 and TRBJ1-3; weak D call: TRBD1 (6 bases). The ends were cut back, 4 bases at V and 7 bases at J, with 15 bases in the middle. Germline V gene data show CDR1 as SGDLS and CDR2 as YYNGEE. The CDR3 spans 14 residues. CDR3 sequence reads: CASSSLGGINTIYF. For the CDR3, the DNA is TGTGCCAGCAGCTCCCTAGGGGGGATCAACACCATATATTTT. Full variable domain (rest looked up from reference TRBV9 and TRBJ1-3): DSGVTQTPKHLITATGQRVTLRCSPRSGDLSVYWYQQSLDQGLQFLIQYYNGEERAKGNILERFSAQQFPDLHSELNLSSLELGDSALYFCASSSLGGINTIYFGEGSWLTVV.

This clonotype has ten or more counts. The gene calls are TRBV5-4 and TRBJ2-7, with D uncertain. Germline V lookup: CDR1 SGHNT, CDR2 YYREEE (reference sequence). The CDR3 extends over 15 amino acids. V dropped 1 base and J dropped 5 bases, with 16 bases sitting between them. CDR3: CASSLMASGDDEQYF. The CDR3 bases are TGTGCCAGCAGCTTGATGGCTAGTGGTGACGACGAGCAGTACTTC.

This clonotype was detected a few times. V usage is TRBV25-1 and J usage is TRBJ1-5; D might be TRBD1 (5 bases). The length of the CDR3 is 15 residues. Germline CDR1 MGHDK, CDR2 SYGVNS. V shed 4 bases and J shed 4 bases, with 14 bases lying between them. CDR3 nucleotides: TGTGCCAGCAGTGGGGGCGGGGGGGTTAATCAGCCCCAGCATTTT. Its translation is CASSGGGGVNQPQHF.

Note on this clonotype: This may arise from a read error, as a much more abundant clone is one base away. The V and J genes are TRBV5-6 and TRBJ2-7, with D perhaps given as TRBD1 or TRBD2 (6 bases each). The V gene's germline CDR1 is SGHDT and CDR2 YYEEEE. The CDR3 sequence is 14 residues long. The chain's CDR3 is CASSWGDNSHEQYF. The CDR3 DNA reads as TGTGCCAGCAGCTGGGGGGACAACTCCCACGAGCAGTACTTC. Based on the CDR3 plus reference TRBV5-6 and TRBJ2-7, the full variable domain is DAGVTQSPTHLIKTRGQQVTLRCSPKSGHDTVSWYQQALGQGPQFIFQYYEEEERQRGNFPDRFSGHQFPNYSSELNVNALLLGDSALYLCASSWGDNSHEQYFGPGTRLTVT.

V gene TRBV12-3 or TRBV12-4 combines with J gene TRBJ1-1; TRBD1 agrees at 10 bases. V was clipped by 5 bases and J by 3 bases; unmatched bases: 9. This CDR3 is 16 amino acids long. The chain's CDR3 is CASSPGSGTGDTEAFF. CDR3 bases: TGTGCCAGCAGTCCCGGCTCCGGGACAGGGGACACTGAAGCTTTCTTT.

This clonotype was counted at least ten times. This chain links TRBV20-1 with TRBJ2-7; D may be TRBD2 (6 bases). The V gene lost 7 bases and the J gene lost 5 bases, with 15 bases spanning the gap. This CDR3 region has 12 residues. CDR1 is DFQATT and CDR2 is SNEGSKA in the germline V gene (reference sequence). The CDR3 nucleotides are TGCAGTGGATGGAGGGCCGGCAACGAGCAGTACTTC. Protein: CSGWRAGNEQYF.

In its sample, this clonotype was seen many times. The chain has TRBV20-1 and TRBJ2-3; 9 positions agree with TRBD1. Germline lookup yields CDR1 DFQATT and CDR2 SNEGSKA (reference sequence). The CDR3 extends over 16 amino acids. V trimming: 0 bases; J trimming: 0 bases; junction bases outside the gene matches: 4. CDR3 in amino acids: CSARDTGGQSTDTQYF. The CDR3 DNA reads TGCAGTGCTAGAGATACAGGGGGCCAGAGCACAGATACGCAGTATTTT.

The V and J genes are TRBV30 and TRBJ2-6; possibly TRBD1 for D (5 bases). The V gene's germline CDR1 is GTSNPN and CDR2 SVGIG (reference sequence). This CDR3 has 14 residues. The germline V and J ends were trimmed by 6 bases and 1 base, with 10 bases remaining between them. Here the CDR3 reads CACRWTSGANVLTF. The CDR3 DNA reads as TGTGCCTGTCGTTGGACATCTGGGGCCAACGTCCTGACTTTC.

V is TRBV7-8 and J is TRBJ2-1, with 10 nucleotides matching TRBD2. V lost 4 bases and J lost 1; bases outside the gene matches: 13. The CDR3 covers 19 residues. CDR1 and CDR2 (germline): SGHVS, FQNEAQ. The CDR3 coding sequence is TGTGCCAGCAGCTCCCGGGAGCGGGGGGGCCGATGGTCCTACAATGAGCAGTTCTTC. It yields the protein CASSSRERGGRWSYNEQFF.

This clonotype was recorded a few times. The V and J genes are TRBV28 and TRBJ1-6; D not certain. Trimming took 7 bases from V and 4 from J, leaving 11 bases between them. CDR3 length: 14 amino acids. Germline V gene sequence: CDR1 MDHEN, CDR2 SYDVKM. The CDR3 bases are TGTGCCAGCACCCCCCCGGGATATAATTCACCCCTCCACTTT. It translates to CASTPPGYNSPLHF.

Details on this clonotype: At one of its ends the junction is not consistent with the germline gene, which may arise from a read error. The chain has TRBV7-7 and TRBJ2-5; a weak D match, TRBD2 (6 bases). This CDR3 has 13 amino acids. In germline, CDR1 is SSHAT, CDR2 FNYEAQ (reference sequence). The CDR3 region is CASSLGTEGTQYF. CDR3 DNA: TGTGCTAGCAGCTTAGGGACTGAAGGAACCCAGTACTTC.

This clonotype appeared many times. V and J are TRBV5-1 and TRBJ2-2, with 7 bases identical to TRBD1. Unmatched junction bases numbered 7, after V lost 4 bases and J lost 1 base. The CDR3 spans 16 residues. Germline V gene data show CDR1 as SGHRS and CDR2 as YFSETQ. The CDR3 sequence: CASSKETGVNTGELFF. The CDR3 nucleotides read TGCGCCAGCAGCAAAGAAACAGGGGTGAACACCGGGGAGCTGTTTTTT.

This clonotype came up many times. CDR3 bases: TGTGCCAGCAGCTTGGTAGGAACCGGGGAGCTGTTTTTT. It translates to CASSLVGTGELFF. V and J are TRBV5-5 and TRBJ2-2; D gene ambiguous. V gave up 0 bases and J gave up 5 bases, with 5 bases separating them. CDR1 is SGHKS and CDR2 is YYEKEE in the germline V gene (reference sequence). CDR3 length: 13 residues.

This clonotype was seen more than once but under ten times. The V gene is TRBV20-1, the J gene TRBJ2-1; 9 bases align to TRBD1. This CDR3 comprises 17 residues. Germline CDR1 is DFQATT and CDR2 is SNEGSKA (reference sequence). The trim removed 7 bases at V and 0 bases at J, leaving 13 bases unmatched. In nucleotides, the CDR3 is TGCAGTGTTTCGGGACAGGGAAGGGGGAGCTCCTACAATGAGCAGTTCTTC. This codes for CSVSGQGRGSSYNEQFF.

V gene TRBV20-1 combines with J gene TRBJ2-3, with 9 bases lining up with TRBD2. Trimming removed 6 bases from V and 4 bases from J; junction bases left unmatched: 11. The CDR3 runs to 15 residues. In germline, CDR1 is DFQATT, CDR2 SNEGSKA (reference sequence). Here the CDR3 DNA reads TGCAGTGCCCAAAACCCGGGACTAGCCTCAGATACGCAGTATTTT. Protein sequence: CSAQNPGLASDTQYF.

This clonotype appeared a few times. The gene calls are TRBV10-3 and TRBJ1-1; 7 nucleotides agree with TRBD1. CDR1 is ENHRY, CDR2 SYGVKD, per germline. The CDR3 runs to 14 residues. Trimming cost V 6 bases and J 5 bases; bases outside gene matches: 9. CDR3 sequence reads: CAISSVRGDTEAFF. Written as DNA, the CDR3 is TGTGCCATCAGCTCCGTCAGGGGGGATACTGAAGCTTTCTTT.

CDR3 sequence reads: CASSLEQGFEAFF. CDR3 nucleotides: TGCGCCAGCAGCTTAGAACAGGGCTTTGAAGCTTTCTTT. V and J are TRBV5-1 and TRBJ1-1; D possibly corresponds to TRBD1 (6 bases). The CDR3 runs to 13 residues. Trimming took off 2 bases at V and 7 bases at J, with 12 bases between the two ends. Germline CDR1 is SGHRS and CDR2 is YFSETQ.

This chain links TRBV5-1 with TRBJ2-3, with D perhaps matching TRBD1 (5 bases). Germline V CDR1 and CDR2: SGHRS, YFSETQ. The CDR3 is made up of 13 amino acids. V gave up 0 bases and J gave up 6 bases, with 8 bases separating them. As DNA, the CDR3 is TGCGCCAGCAGCTTGGAGGGGCGGGATACGCAGTATTTT. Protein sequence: CASSLEGRDTQYF.

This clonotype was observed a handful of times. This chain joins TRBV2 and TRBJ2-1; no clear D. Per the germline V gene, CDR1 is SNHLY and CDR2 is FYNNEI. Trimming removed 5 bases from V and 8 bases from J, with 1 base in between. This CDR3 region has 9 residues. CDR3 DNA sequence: TGTGCCAGCAGTCATGAGCAGTTCTTC. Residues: CASSHEQFF.

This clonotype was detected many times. This chain's CDR3 is CATSNQGYNEQFF. The CDR3 coding sequence is TGTGCCACCAGCAATCAGGGATACAATGAGCAGTTCTTC. V usage is TRBV15 and J usage is TRBJ2-1, with a tentative D call TRBD1 (5 bases). CDR1 is LNHNV, CDR2 YYDKDF, per germline (reference sequence). V was cut by 4 bases and J by 4 bases, with 8 bases left in between. The CDR3 length is 13 residues.

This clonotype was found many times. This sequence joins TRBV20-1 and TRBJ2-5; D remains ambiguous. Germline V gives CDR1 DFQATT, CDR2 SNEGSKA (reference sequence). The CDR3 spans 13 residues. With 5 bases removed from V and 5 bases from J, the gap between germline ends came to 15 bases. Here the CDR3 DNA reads TGCAGTGCTCCCTGGGCCACTCGCGAGACCCAGTACTTC. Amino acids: CSAPWATRETQYF.

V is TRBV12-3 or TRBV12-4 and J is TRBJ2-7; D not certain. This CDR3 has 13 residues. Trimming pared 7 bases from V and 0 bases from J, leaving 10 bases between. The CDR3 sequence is CASMGNYSYEQYF. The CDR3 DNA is TGTGCCAGCATGGGAAATTACTCCTACGAGCAGTACTTC.

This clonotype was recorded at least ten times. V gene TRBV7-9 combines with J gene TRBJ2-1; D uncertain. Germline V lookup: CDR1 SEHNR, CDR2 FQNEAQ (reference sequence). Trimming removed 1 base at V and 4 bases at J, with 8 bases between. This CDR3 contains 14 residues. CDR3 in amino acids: CASSLVFGYNEQFF. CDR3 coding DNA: TGTGCCAGCAGCTTAGTGTTCGGGTACAATGAGCAGTTCTTC.

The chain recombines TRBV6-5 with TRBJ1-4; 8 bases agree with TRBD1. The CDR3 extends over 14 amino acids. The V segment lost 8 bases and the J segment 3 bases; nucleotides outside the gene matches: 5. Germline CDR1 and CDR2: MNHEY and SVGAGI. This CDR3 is CASRLTGANEKLFF. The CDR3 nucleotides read TGTGCCAGCCGTTTGACAGGGGCTAATGAAAAACTGTTTTTT.